This TCR beta chain was found in a study of vaccination and CD4 T cells after COVID-19. V was cut by 6 bases and J by 1 base, with 10 bases left in between. The V gene's germline CDR1 is MDHEN and CDR2 SYDVKM. This CDR3 has 15 residues. TCRdb processed the PCR reads anew with MiXCR; each CDR3 protein has one entry. Altogether approximately 36,000 distinct CDR3 sequences are present, 36% being singletons, with the ten largest covering 5.8%. Time point meaning: late sampling 161 to 241 days after vaccination in a few convalescent patients. J is TRBJ2-6 and V is TRBV28, with D unresolved. This clonotype originated in a human donor who had recovered from COVID-19. The sample in question was CD4+ T cells from blood, obtained about 7 months after SARS-CoV-2 vaccination. CDR3 in DNA: TGTGCCAGCAGCCCCCCCGGATCTGGGGCCAACGTCCTGACTTTC. Protein sequence: CASSPPGSGANVLTF.